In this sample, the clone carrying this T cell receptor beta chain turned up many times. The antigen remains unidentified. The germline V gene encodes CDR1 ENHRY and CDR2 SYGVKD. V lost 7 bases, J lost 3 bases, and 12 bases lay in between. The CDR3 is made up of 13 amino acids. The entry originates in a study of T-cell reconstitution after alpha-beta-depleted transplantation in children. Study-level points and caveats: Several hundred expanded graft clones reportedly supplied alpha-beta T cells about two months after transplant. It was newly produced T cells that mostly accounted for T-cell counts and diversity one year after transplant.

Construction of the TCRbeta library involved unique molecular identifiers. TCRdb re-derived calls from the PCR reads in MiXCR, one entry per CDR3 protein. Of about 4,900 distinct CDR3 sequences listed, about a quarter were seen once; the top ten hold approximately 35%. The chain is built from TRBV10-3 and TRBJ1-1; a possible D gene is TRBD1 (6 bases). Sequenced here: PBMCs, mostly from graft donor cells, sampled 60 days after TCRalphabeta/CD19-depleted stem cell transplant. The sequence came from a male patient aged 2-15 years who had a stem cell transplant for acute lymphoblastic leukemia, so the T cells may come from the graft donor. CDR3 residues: CAINTGWDTEAFF. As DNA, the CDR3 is TGTGCCATCAATACAGGGTGGGACACTGAAGCTTTCTTT.